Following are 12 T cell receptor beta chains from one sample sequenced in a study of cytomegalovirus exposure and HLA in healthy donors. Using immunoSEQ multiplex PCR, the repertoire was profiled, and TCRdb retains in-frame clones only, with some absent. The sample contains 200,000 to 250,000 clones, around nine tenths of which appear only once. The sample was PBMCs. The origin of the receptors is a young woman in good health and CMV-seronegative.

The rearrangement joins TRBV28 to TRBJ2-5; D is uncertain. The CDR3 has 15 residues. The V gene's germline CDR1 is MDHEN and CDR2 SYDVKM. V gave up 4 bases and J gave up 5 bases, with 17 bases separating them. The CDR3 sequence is CASSSSGPEWETQYF. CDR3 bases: TGTGCCAGCAGTTCCTCAGGCCCCGAGTGGGAGACCCAGTACTTC.

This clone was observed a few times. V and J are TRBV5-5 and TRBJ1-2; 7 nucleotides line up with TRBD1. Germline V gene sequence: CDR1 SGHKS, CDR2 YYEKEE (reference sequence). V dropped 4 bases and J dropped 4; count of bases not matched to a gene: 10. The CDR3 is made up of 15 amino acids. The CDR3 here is CASSQGQERFYGYTF. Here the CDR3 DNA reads TGTGCCAGCAGCCAAGGACAGGAGCGGTTCTATGGCTACACCTTC.

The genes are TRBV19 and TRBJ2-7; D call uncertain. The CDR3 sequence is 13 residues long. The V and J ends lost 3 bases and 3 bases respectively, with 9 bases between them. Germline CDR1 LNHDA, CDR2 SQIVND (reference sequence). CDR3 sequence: CASSMSPIYEQYF. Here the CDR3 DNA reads TGTGCCAGTAGTATGAGCCCTATCTACGAGCAGTACTTC.

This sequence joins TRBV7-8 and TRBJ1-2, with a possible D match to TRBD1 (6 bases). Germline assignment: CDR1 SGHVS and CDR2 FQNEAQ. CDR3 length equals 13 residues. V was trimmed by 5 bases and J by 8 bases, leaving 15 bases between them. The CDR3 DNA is TGTGCCAGCAGCCGCTACAGGGTGGAGGGCTACACCTTC. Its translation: CASSRYRVEGYTF. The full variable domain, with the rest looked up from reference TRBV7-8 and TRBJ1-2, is GAGVSQSPRYKVAKRGQDVALRCDPISGHVSLFWYQQALGQGPEFLTYFQNEAQLDKSGLPSDRFFAERPEGSVSTLKIQRTQQEDSAVYLCASSRYRVEGYTFGSGTRLTVV.

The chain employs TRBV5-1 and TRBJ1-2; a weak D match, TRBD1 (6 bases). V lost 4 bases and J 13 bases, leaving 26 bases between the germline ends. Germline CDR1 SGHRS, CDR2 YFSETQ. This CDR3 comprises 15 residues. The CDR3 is CASSLFPRDTGKFTF. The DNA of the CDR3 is TGCGCCAGCAGCCTTTTTCCCCGGGACACCGGGAAATTCACCTTC.

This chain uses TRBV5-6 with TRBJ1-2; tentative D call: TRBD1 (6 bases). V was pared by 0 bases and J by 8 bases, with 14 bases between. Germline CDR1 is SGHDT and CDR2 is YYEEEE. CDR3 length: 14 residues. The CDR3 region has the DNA TGTGCCAGCAGCTTGGGGGGGCCCACACAGGGCTACACCTTC. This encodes CASSLGGPTQGYTF.

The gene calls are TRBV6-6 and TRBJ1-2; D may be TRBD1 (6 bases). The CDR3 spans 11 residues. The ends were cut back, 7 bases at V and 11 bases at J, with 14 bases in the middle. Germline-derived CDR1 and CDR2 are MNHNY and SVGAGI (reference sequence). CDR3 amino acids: CASIEGGWYTF. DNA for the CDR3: TGTGCCAGCATTGAGGGGGGGTGGTACACCTTC.

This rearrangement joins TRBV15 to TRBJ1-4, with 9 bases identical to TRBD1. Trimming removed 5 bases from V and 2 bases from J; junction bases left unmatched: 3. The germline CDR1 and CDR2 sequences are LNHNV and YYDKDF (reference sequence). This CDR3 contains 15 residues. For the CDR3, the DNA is TGTGCCACCAGCCCCGGGACAGGGACTAATGAAAAACTGTTTTTT. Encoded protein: CATSPGTGTNEKLFF.

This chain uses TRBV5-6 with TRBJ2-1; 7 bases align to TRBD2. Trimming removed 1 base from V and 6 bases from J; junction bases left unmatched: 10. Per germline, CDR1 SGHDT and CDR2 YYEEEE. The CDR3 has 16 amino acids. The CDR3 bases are TGTGCCAGCAGCTTGAGACGGGGGGACTACCTCAATGAGCAGTTCTTC. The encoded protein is CASSLRRGDYLNEQFF. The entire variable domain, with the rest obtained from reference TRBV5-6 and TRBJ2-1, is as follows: DAGVTQSPTHLIKTRGQQVTLRCSPKSGHDTVSWYQQALGQGPQFIFQYYEEEERQRGNFPDRFSGHQFPNYSSELNVNALLLGDSALYLCASSLRRGDYLNEQFFGPGTRLTVL.

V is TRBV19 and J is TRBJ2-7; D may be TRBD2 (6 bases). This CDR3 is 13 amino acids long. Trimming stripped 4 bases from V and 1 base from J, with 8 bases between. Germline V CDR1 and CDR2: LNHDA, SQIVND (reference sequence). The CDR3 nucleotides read TGTGCCAGTAGTACCGGGGGTTCCTACGAGCAGTACTTC. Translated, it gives CASSTGGSYEQYF.

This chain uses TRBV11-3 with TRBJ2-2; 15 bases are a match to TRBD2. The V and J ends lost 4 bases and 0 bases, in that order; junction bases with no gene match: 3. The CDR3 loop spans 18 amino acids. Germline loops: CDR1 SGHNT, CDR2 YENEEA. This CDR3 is CASSSGTSGRTNTGELFF. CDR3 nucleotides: TGTGCCAGCAGCTCCGGGACTAGCGGGAGGACGAACACCGGGGAGCTGTTTTTT.

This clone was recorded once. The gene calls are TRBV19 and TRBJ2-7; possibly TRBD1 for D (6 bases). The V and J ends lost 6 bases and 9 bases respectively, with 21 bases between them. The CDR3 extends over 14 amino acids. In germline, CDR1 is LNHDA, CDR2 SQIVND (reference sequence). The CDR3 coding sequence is TGTGCCAGTAGCGAAGACAGGTCCGGGTGGGGGCAGTACTTC. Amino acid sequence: CASSEDRSGWGQYF.